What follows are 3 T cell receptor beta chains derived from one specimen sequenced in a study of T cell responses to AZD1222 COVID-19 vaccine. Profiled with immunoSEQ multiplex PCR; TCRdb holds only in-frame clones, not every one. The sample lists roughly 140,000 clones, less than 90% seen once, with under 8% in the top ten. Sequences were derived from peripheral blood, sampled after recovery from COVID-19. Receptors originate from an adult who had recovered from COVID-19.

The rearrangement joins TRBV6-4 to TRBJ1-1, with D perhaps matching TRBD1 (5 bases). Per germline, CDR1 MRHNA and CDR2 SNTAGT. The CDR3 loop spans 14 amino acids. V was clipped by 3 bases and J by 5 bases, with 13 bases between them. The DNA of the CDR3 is TGTGCCAGCAGTGAGAGGGGTCCCCCAACTGAAGCTTTCTTT. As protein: CASSERGPPTEAFF.

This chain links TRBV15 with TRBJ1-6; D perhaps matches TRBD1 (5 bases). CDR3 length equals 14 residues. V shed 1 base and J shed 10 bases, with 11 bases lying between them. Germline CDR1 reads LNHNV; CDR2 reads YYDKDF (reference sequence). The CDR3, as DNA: TGTGCCACCAGCAGAGTAGGGGATGAATCACCCCTCCACTTT. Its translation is CATSRVGDESPLHF.

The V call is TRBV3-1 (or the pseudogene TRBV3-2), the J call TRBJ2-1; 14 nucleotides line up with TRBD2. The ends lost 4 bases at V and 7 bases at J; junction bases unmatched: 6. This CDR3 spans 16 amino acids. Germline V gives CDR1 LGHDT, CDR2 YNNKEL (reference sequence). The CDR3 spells CASSPLGTSGRNEQFF. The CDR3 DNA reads TGTGCCAGCAGCCCCCTAGGGACTAGCGGGAGAAATGAGCAGTTCTTC.